This TCR beta chain is drawn from a study of control samples from healthy donors and cancer patients. The V gene's germline CDR1 is SEHNR and CDR2 FQNEAQ (reference sequence). Between the trimmed V and J ends, which lost 8 bases and 8 bases, there was a span of 15 bases. The CDR3 length is 13 residues. Measured with immunoSEQ multiplex PCR; TCRdb has only the in-frame clones, and not every one. Of 140,000 or so clones listed, about 91% were seen once; the top ten hold approximately 3.4%. The specimen was blood. The chain carries TRBV7-9 and TRBJ1-4, with D possibly matching TRBD1 (6 bases). This TCR derives from a man between 25 and 39 years old in good health. Here the CDR3 reads CASGNRAGEKLFF. As DNA, the CDR3 is TGTGCCAGCGGGAACAGGGCGGGGGAAAAACTGTTTTTT.